The present TCR beta chain was sequenced within a study of human T cells and chemical hapten exposure. Study results and caveats: Counts of TCRs above 1 in 1000 frequency stayed unchanged with DPC sensitization. The formation of large CDR3 similarity clusters by expanded TCRs significantly exceeded that of controls. Having alopecia, donors may respond immunologically unlike healthy people.

MiXCR was run by TCRdb on the RACE reads, yielding one entry per CDR3 protein. The profile covers more than 110,000 distinct CDR3 sequences, with 10% to 15% appearing a single time and 1.3% to 1.5% taken by the ten largest. Time point defined: patch test 2, 6 weeks after DPC sensitization. Treatment in this sample: therapeutic diphenylcyclopropenone sensitization with weekly scalp DPC. In every case, blood was obtained before the patch test was applied. Per germline, CDR1 SGHAT and CDR2 FQNNGV. V was clipped by 5 bases and J by 2 bases; unmatched bases: 19. The CDR3 sequence is 19 residues long. This clonotype turned up a few times. Its antigen is undetermined.

The receptor's source is a woman between 50 and 59 years old with alopecia areata. Some clones in this sample may be carry-over from other donors' samples. The sample in question was whole blood, obtained in connection with sensitization to the hapten diphenylcyclopropenone (DPC). The V and J genes are TRBV11-2 and TRBJ2-3, with TRBD1 matching 7 bases. In nucleotides, the CDR3 is TGTGCCAGCAGCCATTCAAGAATTCCGGGACAGCCCATCACAGATACGCAGTATTTT. Translating it yields CASSHSRIPGQPITDTQYF. Filled out from reference TRBV11-2 and TRBJ2-3, the complete variable domain reads EAGVAQSPRYKIIEKRQSVAFWCNPISGHATLYWYQQILGQGPKLLIQFQNNGVVDDSQLPKDRFSAERLKGVDSTLKIQPAKLEDSAVYLCASSHSRIPGQPITDTQYFGPGTRLTVL.